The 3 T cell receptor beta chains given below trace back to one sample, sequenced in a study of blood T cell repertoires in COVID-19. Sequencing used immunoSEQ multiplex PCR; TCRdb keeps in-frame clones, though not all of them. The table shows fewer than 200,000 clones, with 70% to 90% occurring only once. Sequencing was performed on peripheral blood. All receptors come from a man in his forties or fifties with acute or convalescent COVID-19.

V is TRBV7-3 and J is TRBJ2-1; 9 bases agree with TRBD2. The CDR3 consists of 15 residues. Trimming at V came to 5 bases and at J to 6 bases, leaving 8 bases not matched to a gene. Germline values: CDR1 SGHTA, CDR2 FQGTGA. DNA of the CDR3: TGTGCCAGCAGCCCCTTAGCGGGGGACCTCAATGAGCAGTTCTTC. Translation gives CASSPLAGDLNEQFF.

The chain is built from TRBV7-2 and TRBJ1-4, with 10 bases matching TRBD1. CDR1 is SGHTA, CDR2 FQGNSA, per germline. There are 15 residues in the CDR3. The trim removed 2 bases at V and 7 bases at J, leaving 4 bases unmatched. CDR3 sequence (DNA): TGTGCCAGCAGCTTATCCGGGACAGGGGTTGAAAAACTGTTTTTT. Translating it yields CASSLSGTGVEKLFF.

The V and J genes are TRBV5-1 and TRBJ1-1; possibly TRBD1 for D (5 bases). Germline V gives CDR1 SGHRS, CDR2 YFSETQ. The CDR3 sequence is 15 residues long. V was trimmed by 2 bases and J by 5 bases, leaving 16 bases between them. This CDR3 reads CASSFIVGAGTEAFF. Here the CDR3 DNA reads TGCGCCAGCAGCTTTATCGTAGGGGCTGGAACTGAAGCTTTCTTT. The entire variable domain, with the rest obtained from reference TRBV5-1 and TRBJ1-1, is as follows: KAGVTQTPRYLIKTRGQQVTLSCSPISGHRSVSWYQQTPGQGLQFLFEYFSETQRNKGNFPGRFSGRQFSNSRSEMNVSTLELGDSALYLCASSFIVGAGTEAFFGQGTRLTVV.